This TCR beta chain was recorded in a study of T-cell memory formation after mild COVID-19 listed by TCRdb under 2021. In the study overall: TCR sequence clusters from the two donors were largely donor specific. T-cell clones expanding and contracting after mild COVID-19 in two donors were tracked by longitudinal TCRalpha and TCRbeta repertoire sequencing. Two young, previously healthy adult volunteers, one female and one male, were included in the cohort.

TCRdb shows the sequencer as Illumina NovaSeq 6000. TCRalpha and TCRbeta cDNA libraries were constructed by 5'RACE with constant-segment primers, with sample barcodes and unique molecular identifiers being introduced. RNA was extracted from every sample with Trizol reagent. Library amplification was performed in two PCR steps, and a second sample barcode and Illumina TruSeq adapters were introduced in the second step. Sequencing of the libraries was done on an Illumina NovaSeq, producing 2 x 150 bp paired-end reads. Concerning the study's data processing: Reads were demultiplexed and collapsed into UMI-guided consensus sequences with migec v1.2.7. Using mixcr v2.1.11, UMI consensuses were aligned to TRA and TRB V and J templates and then assembled into clonotypes. A clonotype was counted as expanded or contracted only if both edgeR and NoisET called the change significant, with noise models trained on biological replicates. For edgeR calls, the thresholds were a false discovery rate-adjusted p below 0.01 and a log2 fold-change of 1. As an exploratory analysis of dynamics, max-normalized trajectories of the 1000 most abundant clonotypes were examined by PCA with hierarchical clustering. Separately sequenced CD4+ and CD8+ repertoires were used to assign the CD4 or CD8 phenotype of responding clones. In TCRdb, the public reads were trimmed at Q25 with fastp and aligned with MiXCR, with productive beta chains retained. Entries that share a CDR3 protein sequence are merged under the most common genes and DNA. TCRdb, not the authors, supplied the V and J calls. The sample records hundreds of thousands of distinct CDR3 sequences, over 25% of which are singletons. Roughly 13% of the sample is held by the ten biggest clonotypes.

V is shortened by 6 bases, J by 8 bases, and the region joining them spans 7 bases. CDR1 and CDR2 (SNHLY, FYNNEI) derive from the germline V gene. The CDR3 holds 10 amino acids from the cysteine to the phenylalanine. Solely the CDR3 DNA is kept, with 30 bases framed from the first base. Ficoll-Paque density gradient centrifugation was the method used to isolate PBMCs. Points on this clonotype: It lacks a known antigen. The record has no base qualities; no much larger clone is one base away.

Summary of the overall study and its limitations: Contracting CD4+ clones were found mainly in CM and EM memory subsets, while CD8+ clones were enriched in EMRA. The study included only a couple of mild cases, and larger cohorts that include severe cases with pre-infection samples were judged to be necessary. Clones contracting from day 15 to 85 had balanced CD4/CD8 phenotypes, while a second wave expanding from day 15 to 37 was biased towards CD4+. SARS-CoV-2 specificity was not confirmed for the second-wave clones peaking on day 37. Some responding clones were detected in pre-infection memory, which suggested that pre-existing cross-reactive memory T cells had joined the SARS-CoV-2 response.

The sequence was collected from an adult woman who had mild COVID-19 (a few samples of this study predate the infection). The sample titles of this study are shuffled in the database, so cell type and time point are left out; the donor was told from shared clones. The sequenced sample consisted of PBMCs or a T cell subset sorted from them (not recorded which). This chain joins TRBV2 to TRBJ2-5; a confident D gene designation cannot be given. CDR3 loop: CASRIHTQYF. In nucleotides, the sequence is TGTGCCAGCAGGATCCATACCCAGTACTTC.